This T cell receptor (beta chain) appears in the sequencing data of a study of cytomegalovirus exposure and HLA in healthy donors. Findings and caveats of the study: Some TCR beta chains (roughly 150 of them) were listed as cytomegalovirus-associated.

Primers included in the PCR were 60 Vbeta and 13 Jbeta primers. Clones were sequenced by immunoSEQ multiplex PCR, and TCRdb holds only the in-frame ones, with some missing. The sample has some 170,000 clones; approximately 75% are singletons. Germline CDR1 SEHNR, CDR2 FQNEAQ (reference sequence). This CDR3 has 16 residues. As regards this clone: The antigen is unknown. The germline gene is not matched at one end of the junction; a read error may be the cause.

The sequence was obtained from a woman between 18 and 30 years old in good health and CMV-seronegative. Sequenced: PBMCs. The rearrangement uses TRBV7-9 and TRBJ2-7; D is possibly TRBD2 (6 bases). Written as DNA, the CDR3 is TGTTCCAGCAGCCCGCGGGGAGAGAGTTCTTCCTACGAGCAGTACTTC. It yields the protein CSSSPRGESSSYEQYF.